This T cell receptor (beta chain) stems from a study of T-cell reconstitution after alpha-beta-depleted transplantation in children. Unique molecular identifiers were used in preparing the TCRbeta library. TCRdb ran MiXCR on the PCR reads and lists one entry per CDR3 protein. The data contain over 550,000 distinct CDR3 sequences, 10% of them singletons. CDR1 is MGHDK, CDR2 SYGVNS, per germline. Trimming shortened V by 1 base and J by 6 bases, and 10 bases separated the two germline ends. CDR3 length: 14 amino acids. The V call is TRBV25-1, the J call TRBJ2-1; weak D call: TRBD1 (5 bases). The specimen was PBMCs from the stem cell graft donor, collected from the stem cell graft. The sequence was obtained from a human donor who donated a stem cell graft to a child with acute myeloid leukemia. CDR3 residues: CASSELGRSNEQFF. The CDR3, as DNA: TGTGCCAGCAGTGAATTGGGGCGCAGCAATGAGCAGTTCTTC.